This T cell receptor (beta chain) appears in the sequencing data of a study of OX40 agonist ivuxolimab in advanced cancers. Regarding the study in general: Ivuxolimab, which targeted the costimulatory receptor OX40 (CD134), was an agonistic, fully human IgG2 monoclonal antibody. Three dose-escalation patients achieved partial responses, one with hepatocellular carcinoma and two with cutaneous melanoma. The paper reports the monotherapy dose-escalation portion (N = 52 patients) of the phase I ivuxolimab trial. Intravenous ivuxolimab was administered to patients every 2 weeks at six dose levels: 0.01, 0.1, 0.3, 1.5, 3 and 10 mg/kg. Peripheral TCRbeta sequencing aimed to test whether ivuxolimab altered TCR sequence diversity and caused clonal T-cell expansion. Prior anti-PD-1, anti-PD-L1 or anti-CTLA-4 therapy was permitted, and checkpoint inhibitors had been received by less than 45% of dose-escalation patients. Of the roughly 51 patients in dose escalation, around 20 had hepatocellular carcinoma, approximately 15 had melanoma, 9 had renal cell carcinoma and 9 had head and neck cancer. A male proportion of roughly 80% and a mean age of about 60 years, ranging from 23 to 79, were recorded for the dose-escalation cohort. What the study reported, not specific to this receptor: Low levels of normalized T-cell clonal expansion were also seen in some patients who did not respond. The antigen specificity of the peripheral T cells that underwent clonal expansion was not determined. On average, CD8+ T cells showed more expanded clones than CD4+ T cells after ivuxolimab. At doses of 0.1 to 3.0 mg/kg, clonal expansion of both CD4+ and CD8+ T cells in blood was seen between baseline and week 6. In the 0.1-3.0 mg/kg groups, partial responders were among the patients with the lowest normalized peripheral clonal expansion, particularly in CD8+ T cells.

The trial excluded patients who had a history of autoimmune disease or who were on systemic immunosuppression. In every dose cohort, peripheral blood was drawn for TCR sequencing at baseline, cycle 4 day 1, and cycle 7 day 1. The samples were taken from a phase I, first-in-human, multicenter, open-label dose-escalation trial of ivuxolimab. Adults with locally advanced or metastatic head and neck squamous cell, hepatocellular, melanoma or renal cell carcinoma were enrolled in the trial. Before TCR sequencing, CD4+ and CD8+ T cells were separately sorted from peripheral blood. In regard to this clone: It has no known antigen specificity. Compared with germline, one end of the junction differs, possibly owing to a read error.

To sequence the TCRbeta CDR3 region, genomic DNA was isolated from the sorted cells. The immunoSEQ Assay was used to sequence the TCRbeta CDR3 regions. TCRdb re-hosts the immuneACCESS table, in-frame sequences only. Its copies lack some clones; in the studies checked, an unresolved V gene accounts for under half of them, and the cause for the rest is not known. A total of about 82,000 clones appear in this sample, 85% to 90% of them only once. The leading ten clones occupy 2% to 3% of the sample. As encoded in the germline V gene (reference sequence), CDR1 is GTSNPN while CDR2 is SVGIG. There are 14 amino acids in the CDR3, from cysteine to phenylalanine inclusive. Of the read, only the CDR3 DNA is kept; its 42 bases are in frame from base 1.

The sample in question was CD4+ or CD8+ T cells sorted from blood, obtained in a trial of the OX40 agonist ivuxolimab. The V and J genes are TRBV30 and TRBJ2-1; 5 matching bases give a weak D call of TRBD1. The TCR comes from an adult with an advanced solid tumor such as melanoma, head and neck, liver or kidney cancer. The CDR3: CAWSVSAGYSEQFF. The sequenced DNA is TGTGCCTGGAGTGTAAGCGCAGGGTACAGTGAGCAGTTCTTC.